The 14 T cell receptor beta chains below come from one sample, sequenced in a study of Graves' ophthalmopathy and Graves' hyperthyroidism. Amplified material comprised TCR beta CDR3 regions derived from RNA transcripts. HTBI primers primed a first-round RT-PCR, and a second-round multiplex PCR followed. Each CDR3 protein gets one entry after TCRdb re-called the multiplex PCR reads with MiXCR. The sample holds about 700,000 distinct CDR3 sequences, just over 40% seen once. The sequencing sample was made of peripheral blood. These receptors came from an adult man with Graves' ophthalmopathy.

CDR3 nucleotide sequence: TGCAGCGGACGAACAGGGGGTAACTTGAACACTGAAGCTTTCTTT. This sequence encodes CSGRTGGNLNTEAFF. The chain recombines TRBV29-1 with TRBJ1-1, with 8 bases lining up with TRBD1. The CDR3 totals 15 residues. Trimming cost V 7 bases and J 0 bases; bases outside gene matches: 10. Germline loops: CDR1 SQVTM, CDR2 ANQGSEA.

This clonotype showed up just a few times. The V gene is TRBV5-1, the J gene TRBJ2-5, with 8 bases matching TRBD1. Germline V gene lookup returns CDR1 SGHRS and CDR2 YFSETQ. V gave up 0 bases and J gave up 4 bases; unmatched junction bases: 8. This CDR3 contains 16 residues. In nucleotides, the CDR3 is TGCGCCAGCAGCTTGGCCGGACAGGGCTTTAGAGAGACCCAGTACTTC. As protein: CASSLAGQGFRETQYF.

About this clonotype: A much larger clone is a single base away; this may be a read error. The chain links TRBV12-3 or TRBV12-4 to TRBJ2-7, with a possible D match to TRBD1 (5 bases). The CDR3 covers 14 residues. Trimming removed 2 bases from V and 2 bases from J, with 10 bases in between. The CDR3 nucleotides are TGTGCCAGCAGTTTAACAGGAAGCGCCTACGAGCAGTACGTC. This codes for CASSLTGSAYEQYV.

This clonotype occurred a few times. A much larger clone sits a single nucleotide away, making a read error possible. This sequence joins TRBV7-9 and TRBJ1-4; D uncertain. The germline V gene encodes CDR1 SEHNR and CDR2 FQNEAQ (reference sequence). CDR3 length equals 14 residues. The CDR3 loop reads CVSSLAGVGEKLFF. The CDR3 DNA sequence: TGTGTCAGCAGCTTAGCTGGGGTAGGCGAAAAACTGTTTTTT.

This clonotype was recorded many times. The CDR3 nucleotides are TGTGCCAGCAGCGCCCGACAGGACACTGAAGCTTTCTTT. Translating it yields CASSARQDTEAFF. The gene calls are TRBV11-2 and TRBJ1-1, with a weak D call TRBD1 (6 bases). CDR1 and CDR2 from the germline V gene are SGHAT and FQNNGV. Trimming removed 5 bases at V and 3 bases at J, with 10 bases between. The CDR3 covers 13 residues. The full variable domain, with the rest looked up from reference TRBV11-2 and TRBJ1-1, is EAGVAQSPRYKIIEKRQSVAFWCNPISGHATLYWYQQILGQGPKLLIQFQNNGVVDDSQLPKDRFSAERLKGVDSTLKIQPAKLEDSAVYLCASSARQDTEAFFGQGTRLTVV.

This clonotype was seen at least ten times. The J gene is TRBJ2-7, the V gene TRBV7-3; either TRBD1 or TRBD2 may fit D (6 bases each). The germline V and J ends were trimmed by 5 bases and 7 bases, with 15 bases remaining between them. The V gene's germline CDR1 is SGHTA and CDR2 FQGTGA. This CDR3 comprises 13 residues. CDR3 region: CASSPGQGREQYF. As DNA, the CDR3 is TGTGCCAGCAGCCCGGGGCAGGGGAGGGAGCAGTACTTC.

Ten or more counts support this clonotype. This chain uses TRBV10-3 with TRBJ1-1; 7 bases are a match to TRBD1. Looked up from germline, CDR1 is ENHRY and CDR2 is SYGVKD. The trim removed 0 bases at V and 1 base at J, leaving 5 bases unmatched. This CDR3 is 16 amino acids long. The DNA of the CDR3 is TGTGCCATCAGTGAGTCAAGGGGGCGCGGGAACACTGAAGCTTTCTTT. It translates to CAISESRGRGNTEAFF.

The CDR3 DNA follows: TGTGCCAGCAGCGAGGCGGACCAGAGAGGGCCTACCGAGCAGTACTTC. Translation: CASSEADQRGPTEQYF. The chain joins TRBV9 to TRBJ2-7; D might be TRBD2 (5 bases). V was shortened by 3 bases and J by 6 bases, with 22 bases between the two germline ends. The V gene's germline CDR1 is SGDLS and CDR2 YYNGEE. The CDR3 has 16 residues.

This clonotype was observed at least ten times. V gene TRBV7-3 combines with J gene TRBJ1-1; D ambiguous. The CDR3 has 13 residues. Trimming pared 5 bases from V and 2 bases from J, leaving 9 bases between. Germline lookup yields CDR1 SGHTA and CDR2 FQGTGA. CDR3 DNA sequence: TGTGCCAGCAGCGCACACCTTAACACTGAAGCTTTCTTT. Translating it yields CASSAHLNTEAFF. Based on the CDR3 plus reference TRBV7-3 and TRBJ1-1, the full variable domain is GAGVSQTPSNKVTEKGKYVELRCDPISGHTALYWYRQSLGQGPEFLIYFQGTGAADDSGLPNDRFFAVRPEGSVSTLKIQRTERGDSAVYLCASSAHLNTEAFFGQGTRLTVV.

This clonotype was counted many times. J is TRBJ2-2 and V is TRBV10-3; possibly TRBD1 or TRBD2 for D (5 bases each). This CDR3 has 14 residues. The germline V and J ends were trimmed by 4 bases and 3 bases, with 9 bases remaining between them. CDR1 is ENHRY and CDR2 is SYGVKD in the germline V gene. The CDR3 spells CAISGGPDTGELFF. The DNA for the CDR3 is TGTGCCATCAGTGGGGGACCTGACACCGGGGAGCTGTTTTTT.

This clonotype was observed many times. This chain joins TRBV12-5 and TRBJ2-7; no clear D. V was cut by 1 base and J by 4 bases, with 8 bases left in between. CDR3 length: 13 amino acids. Germline assignment: CDR1 LGHNT and CDR2 FRNRAP. This CDR3 is CASGLGYGYEQYF. The CDR3 bases are TGTGCTAGTGGTTTGGGGTATGGGTACGAGCAGTACTTC.

This clonotype occurred many times. The rearrangement uses TRBV11-2 and TRBJ2-5, with D possibly TRBD2 on 6 matching bases. Per germline, CDR1 SGHAT and CDR2 FQNNGV. The CDR3 consists of 15 residues. The V end lost 5 bases, the J end lost 2 bases, and 15 bases lay between the germline ends. The DNA for the CDR3 is TGTGCCAGCAGCGACCTGCGGGGTAAACAAGAGACCCAGTACTTC. Its translation is CASSDLRGKQETQYF.

The chain joins TRBV10-3 to TRBJ1-4; TRBD1 is a possible D gene (5 bases). The CDR3 totals 11 residues. V lost 6 bases, J lost 8 bases, and 7 bases lay in between. CDR1 and CDR2 (germline): ENHRY, SYGVKD. The CDR3 bases are TGTGCCATCAGAAGGGGAGAAAAACTGTTTTTT. Protein product: CAIRRGEKLFF.

This clonotype occurred once. The CDR3 ends on some other residue instead of the conserved phenylalanine or tryptophan, so this is likely a read error. It is unclear where the CDR3 begins or ends on the DNA, so no DNA is shown, and the CDR3 is as TCRdb lists it. The V gene is TRBV25-1, the J gene TRBJ1-1; the D segment call TRBD1 is taken from the table without a DNA check. The CDR3 has 12 residues if both end residues are counted. Per the germline V gene, CDR1 is MGHDK and CDR2 is SYGVNS. The CDR3 sequence is CASSDRTGKMVA.